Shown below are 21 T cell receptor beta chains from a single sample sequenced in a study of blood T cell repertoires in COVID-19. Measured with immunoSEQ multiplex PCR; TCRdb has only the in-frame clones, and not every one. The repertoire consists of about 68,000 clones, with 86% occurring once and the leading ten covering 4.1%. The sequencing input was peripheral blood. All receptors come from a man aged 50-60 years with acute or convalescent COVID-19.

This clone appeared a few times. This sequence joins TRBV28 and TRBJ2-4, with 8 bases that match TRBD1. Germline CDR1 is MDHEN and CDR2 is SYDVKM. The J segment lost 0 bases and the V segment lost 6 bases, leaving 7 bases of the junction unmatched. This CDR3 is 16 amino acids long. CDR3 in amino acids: CASSKGQALAKNIQYF. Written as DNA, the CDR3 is TGTGCCAGCAGCAAGGGACAGGCGCTAGCCAAAAACATTCAGTACTTC. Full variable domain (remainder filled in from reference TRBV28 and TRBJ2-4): DVKVTQSSRYLVKRTGEKVFLECVQDMDHENMFWYRQDPGLGLRLIYFSYDVKMKEKGDIPEGYSVSREKKERFSLILESASTNQTSMYLCASSKGQALAKNIQYFGAGTRLSVL.

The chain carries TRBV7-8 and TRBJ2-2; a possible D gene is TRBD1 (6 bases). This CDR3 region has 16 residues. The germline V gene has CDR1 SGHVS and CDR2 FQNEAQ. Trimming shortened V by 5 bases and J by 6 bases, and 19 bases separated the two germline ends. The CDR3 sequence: CASSAQGQGWSGELFF. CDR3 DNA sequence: TGTGCCAGCAGCGCTCAGGGACAAGGATGGTCCGGGGAGCTGTTTTTT. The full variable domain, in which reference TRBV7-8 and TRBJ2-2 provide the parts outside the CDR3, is GAGVSQSPRYKVAKRGQDVALRCDPISGHVSLFWYQQALGQGPEFLTYFQNEAQLDKSGLPSDRFFAERPEGSVSTLKIQRTQQEDSAVYLCASSAQGQGWSGELFFGEGSRLTVL.

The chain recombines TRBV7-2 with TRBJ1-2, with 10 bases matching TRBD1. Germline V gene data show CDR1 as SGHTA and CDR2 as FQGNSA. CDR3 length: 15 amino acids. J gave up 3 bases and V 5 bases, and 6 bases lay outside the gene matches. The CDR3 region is CASSQLTGGDYGYTF. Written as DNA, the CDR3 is TGTGCCAGCAGCCAACTGACAGGGGGCGACTATGGCTACACCTTC.

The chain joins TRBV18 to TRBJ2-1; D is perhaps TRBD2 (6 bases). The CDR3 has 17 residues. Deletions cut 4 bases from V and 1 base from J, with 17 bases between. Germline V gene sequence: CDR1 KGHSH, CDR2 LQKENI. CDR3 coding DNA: TGTGCCAGCTCACGGTCTGTGGTAGCGGAATCCTACAATGAGCAGTTCTTC. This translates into CASSRSVVAESYNEQFF.

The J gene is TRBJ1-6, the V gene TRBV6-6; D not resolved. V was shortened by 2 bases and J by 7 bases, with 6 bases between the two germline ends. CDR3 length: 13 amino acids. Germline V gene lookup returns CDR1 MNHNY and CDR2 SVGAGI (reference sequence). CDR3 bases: TGTGCCAGCAGTTACCTCCCGAATTCACCCCTCCACTTT. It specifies CASSYLPNSPLHF.

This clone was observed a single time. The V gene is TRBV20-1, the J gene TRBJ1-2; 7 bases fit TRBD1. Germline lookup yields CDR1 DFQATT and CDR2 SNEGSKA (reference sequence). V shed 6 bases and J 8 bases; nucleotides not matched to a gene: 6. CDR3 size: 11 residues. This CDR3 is CSARQGGGYTF. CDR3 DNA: TGCAGTGCCCGGCAGGGGGGCGGCTACACCTTC.

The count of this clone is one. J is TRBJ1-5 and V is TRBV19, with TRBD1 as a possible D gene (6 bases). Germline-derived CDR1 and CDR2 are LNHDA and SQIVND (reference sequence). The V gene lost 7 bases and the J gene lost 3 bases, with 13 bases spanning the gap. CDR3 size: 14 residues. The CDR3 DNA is TGTGCCAGTACCTTCGGGGGGCCCAATCAGCCCCAGCATTTT. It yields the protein CASTFGGPNQPQHF.

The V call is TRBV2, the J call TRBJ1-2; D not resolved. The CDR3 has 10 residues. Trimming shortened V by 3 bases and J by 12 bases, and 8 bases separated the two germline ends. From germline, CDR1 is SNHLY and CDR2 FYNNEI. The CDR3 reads CASSDPPNTF. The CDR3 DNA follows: TGTGCCAGCAGTGACCCCCCAAACACCTTC.

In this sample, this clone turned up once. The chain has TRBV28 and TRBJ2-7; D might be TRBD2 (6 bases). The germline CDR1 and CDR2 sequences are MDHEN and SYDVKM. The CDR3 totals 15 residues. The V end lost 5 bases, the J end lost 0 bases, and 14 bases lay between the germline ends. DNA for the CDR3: TGTGCCAGCAGTGCGCCGCGGGGACCCTCCTACGAGCAGTACTTC. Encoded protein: CASSAPRGPSYEQYF. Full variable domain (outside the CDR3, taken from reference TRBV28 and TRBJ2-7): DVKVTQSSRYLVKRTGEKVFLECVQDMDHENMFWYRQDPGLGLRLIYFSYDVKMKEKGDIPEGYSVSREKKERFSLILESASTNQTSMYLCASSAPRGPSYEQYFGPGTRLTVT.

The CDR3 reads CASSLRLNPNTGELFF. CDR3 sequence (DNA): TGTGCCAGCAGCCTCCGACTTAATCCGAACACCGGGGAGCTGTTTTTT. This chain uses TRBV9 with TRBJ2-2; D is ambiguous. The CDR3 totals 16 residues. In germline, CDR1 is SGDLS, CDR2 YYNGEE. V gave up 4 bases and J gave up 0 bases, with 13 bases separating them.

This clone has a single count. This CDR3 reads CASITGGFGTQYF. CDR3 coding DNA: TGTGCCAGCATCACAGGGGGCTTTGGGACCCAGTACTTC. This sequence joins TRBV28 and TRBJ2-5, with 9 bases that match TRBD1. The CDR3 is made up of 13 amino acids. V was clipped by 7 bases and J by 7 bases; unmatched bases: 7. Germline V gene lookup returns CDR1 MDHEN and CDR2 SYDVKM.

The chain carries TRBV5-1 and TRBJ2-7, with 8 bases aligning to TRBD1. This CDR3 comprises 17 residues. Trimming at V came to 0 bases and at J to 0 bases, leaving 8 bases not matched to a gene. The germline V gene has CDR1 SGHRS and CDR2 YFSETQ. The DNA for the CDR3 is TGCGCCAGCAGCTTGGCTCCGGACAGGGACCTCTCCTACGAGCAGTACTTC. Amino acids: CASSLAPDRDLSYEQYF.

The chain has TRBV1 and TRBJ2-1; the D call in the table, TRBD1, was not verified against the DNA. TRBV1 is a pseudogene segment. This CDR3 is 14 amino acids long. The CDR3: CTSARGHSYNEQFF. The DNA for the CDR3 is TGCACCAGCGCCCGGGGACACTCCTACAATGAGCAGTTCTTC.

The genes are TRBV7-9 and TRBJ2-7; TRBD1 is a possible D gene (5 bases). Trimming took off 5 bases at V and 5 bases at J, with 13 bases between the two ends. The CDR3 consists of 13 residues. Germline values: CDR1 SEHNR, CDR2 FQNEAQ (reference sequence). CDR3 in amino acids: CASSVARGHEQYF. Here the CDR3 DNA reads TGTGCCAGCAGCGTCGCAAGGGGCCACGAGCAGTACTTC. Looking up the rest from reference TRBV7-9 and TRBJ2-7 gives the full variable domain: DTGVSQNPRHKITKRGQNVTFRCDPISEHNRLYWYRQTLGQGPEFLTYFQNEAQLEKSRLLSDRFSAERPKGSFSTLEIQRTEQGDSAMYLCASSVARGHEQYFGPGTRLTVT.

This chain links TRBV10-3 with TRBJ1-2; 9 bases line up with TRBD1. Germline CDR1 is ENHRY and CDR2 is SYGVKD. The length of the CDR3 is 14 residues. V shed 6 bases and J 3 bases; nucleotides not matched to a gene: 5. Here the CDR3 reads CAIRRGQGDYGYTF. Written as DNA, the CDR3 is TGTGCCATCAGGCGGGGACAGGGAGACTATGGCTACACCTTC.

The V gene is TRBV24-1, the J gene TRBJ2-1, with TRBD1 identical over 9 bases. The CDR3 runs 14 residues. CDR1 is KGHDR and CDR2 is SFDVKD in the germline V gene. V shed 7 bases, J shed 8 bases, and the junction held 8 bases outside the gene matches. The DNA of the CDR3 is TGTGCCACCAGACAAACAGGGGGCGAATATGAGCAGTTCTTC. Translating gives CATRQTGGEYEQFF.

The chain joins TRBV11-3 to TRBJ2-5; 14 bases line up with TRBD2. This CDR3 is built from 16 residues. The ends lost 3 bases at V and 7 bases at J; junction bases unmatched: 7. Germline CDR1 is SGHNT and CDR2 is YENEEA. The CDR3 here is CASSFGLAGGHGTQYF. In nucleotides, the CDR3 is TGTGCCAGCAGCTTTGGACTAGCGGGGGGTCATGGGACCCAGTACTTC.

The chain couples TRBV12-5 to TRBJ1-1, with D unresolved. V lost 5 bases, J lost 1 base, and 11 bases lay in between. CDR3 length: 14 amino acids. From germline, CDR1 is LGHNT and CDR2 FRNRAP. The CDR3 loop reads CASGPIQRNTEAFF. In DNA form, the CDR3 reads TGTGCTAGTGGTCCTATACAGAGGAACACTGAAGCTTTCTTT.

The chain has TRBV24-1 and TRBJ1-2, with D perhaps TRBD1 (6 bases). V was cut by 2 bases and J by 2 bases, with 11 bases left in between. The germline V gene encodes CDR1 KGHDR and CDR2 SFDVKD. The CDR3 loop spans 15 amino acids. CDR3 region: CATSDSRGNNYGYTF. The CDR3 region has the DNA TGTGCCACCAGTGATTCCAGGGGAAACAACTATGGCTACACCTTC.

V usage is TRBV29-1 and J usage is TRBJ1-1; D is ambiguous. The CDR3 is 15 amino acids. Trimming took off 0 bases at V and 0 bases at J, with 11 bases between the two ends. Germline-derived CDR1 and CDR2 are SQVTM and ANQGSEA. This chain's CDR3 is CSVEDGWRVNTEAFF. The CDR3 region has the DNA TGCAGCGTTGAAGATGGGTGGAGGGTGAACACTGAAGCTTTCTTT.

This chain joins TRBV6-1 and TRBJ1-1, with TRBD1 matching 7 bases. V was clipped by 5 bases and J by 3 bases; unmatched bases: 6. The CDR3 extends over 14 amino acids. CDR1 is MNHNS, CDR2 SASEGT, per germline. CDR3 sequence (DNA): TGTGCCAGCAGTTTGGACAGGCGGTACACTGAAGCTTTCTTT. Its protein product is CASSLDRRYTEAFF.